This T cell receptor beta chain is from a study of T cell responses to AZD1222 COVID-19 vaccine. Clones were read by immunoSEQ multiplex PCR, and TCRdb kept only the in-frame ones, dropping some. This table has 140,000 to 150,000 clones, 85% to 95% appearing once. Germline loops: CDR1 SGHKS, CDR2 YYEKEE (reference sequence). The CDR3 sequence is 11 residues long. V gave up 10 bases and J gave up 2 bases, with 10 bases separating them. The chain couples TRBV5-5 to TRBJ2-7; D ambiguous. The sequencing used peripheral blood, collected after recovery from COVID-19. The receptor was derived from an adult who had recovered from COVID-19. CDR3 amino acids: CASGPTYEQYF. DNA of the CDR3: TGTGCCTCCGGACCTACCTACGAGCAGTACTTC.